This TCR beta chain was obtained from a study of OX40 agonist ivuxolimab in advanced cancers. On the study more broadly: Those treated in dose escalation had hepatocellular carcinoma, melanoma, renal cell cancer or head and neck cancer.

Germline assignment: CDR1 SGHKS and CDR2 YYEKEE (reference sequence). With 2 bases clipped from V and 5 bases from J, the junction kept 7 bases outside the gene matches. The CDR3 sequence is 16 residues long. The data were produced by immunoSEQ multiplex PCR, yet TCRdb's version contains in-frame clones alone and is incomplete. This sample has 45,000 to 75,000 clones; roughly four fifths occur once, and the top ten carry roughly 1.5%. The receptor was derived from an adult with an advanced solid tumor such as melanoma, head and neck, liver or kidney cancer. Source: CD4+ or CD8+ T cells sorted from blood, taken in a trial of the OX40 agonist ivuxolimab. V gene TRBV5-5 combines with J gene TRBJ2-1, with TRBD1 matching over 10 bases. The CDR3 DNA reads TGTGCCAGCAGCTTCATCCCGGGACAGGGGAACAATGAGCAGTTCTTC. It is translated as CASSFIPGQGNNEQFF.